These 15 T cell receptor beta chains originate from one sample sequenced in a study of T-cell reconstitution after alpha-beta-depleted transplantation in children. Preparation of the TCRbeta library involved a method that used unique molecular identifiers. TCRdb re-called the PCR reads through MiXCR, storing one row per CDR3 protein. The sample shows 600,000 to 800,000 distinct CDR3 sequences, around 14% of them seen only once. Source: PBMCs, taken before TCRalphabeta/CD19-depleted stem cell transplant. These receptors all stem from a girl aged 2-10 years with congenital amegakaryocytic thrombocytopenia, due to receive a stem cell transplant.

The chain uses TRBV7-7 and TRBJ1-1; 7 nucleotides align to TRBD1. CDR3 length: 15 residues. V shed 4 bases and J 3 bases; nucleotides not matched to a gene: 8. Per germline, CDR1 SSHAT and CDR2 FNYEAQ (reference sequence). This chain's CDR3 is CASSSPGTAYTEAFF. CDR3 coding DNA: TGTGCCAGCAGCTCCCCCGGGACAGCTTACACTGAAGCTTTCTTT.

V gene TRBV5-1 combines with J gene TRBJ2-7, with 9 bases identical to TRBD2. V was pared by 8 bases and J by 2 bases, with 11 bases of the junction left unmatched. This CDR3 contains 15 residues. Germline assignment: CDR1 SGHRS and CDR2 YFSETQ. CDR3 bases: TGCGCCAGTAAGTCGTCCCTAGCGGGAACCTACGAGCAGTACTTC. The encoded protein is CASKSSLAGTYEQYF.

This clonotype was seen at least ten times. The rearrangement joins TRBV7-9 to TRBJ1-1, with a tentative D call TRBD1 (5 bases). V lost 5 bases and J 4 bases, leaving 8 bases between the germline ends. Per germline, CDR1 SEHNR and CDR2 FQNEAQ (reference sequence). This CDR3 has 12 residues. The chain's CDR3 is CASSPGFTEAFF. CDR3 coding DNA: TGTGCCAGCAGCCCAGGGTTCACTGAAGCTTTCTTT.

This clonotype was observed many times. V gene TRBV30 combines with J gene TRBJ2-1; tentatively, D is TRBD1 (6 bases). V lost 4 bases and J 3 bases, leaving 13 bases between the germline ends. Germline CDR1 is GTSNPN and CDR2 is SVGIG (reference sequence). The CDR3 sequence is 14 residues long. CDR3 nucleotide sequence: TGTGCCTGGAATACAGGGACGGACTACAATGAGCAGTTCTTC. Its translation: CAWNTGTDYNEQFF.

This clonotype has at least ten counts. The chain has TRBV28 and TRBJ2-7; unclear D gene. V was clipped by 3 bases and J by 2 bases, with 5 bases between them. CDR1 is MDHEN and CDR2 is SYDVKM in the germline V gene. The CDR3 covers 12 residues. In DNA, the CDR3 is TGTGCCAGCAGTTTTGAGCCCTACGAGCAGTACTTC. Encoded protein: CASSFEPYEQYF.

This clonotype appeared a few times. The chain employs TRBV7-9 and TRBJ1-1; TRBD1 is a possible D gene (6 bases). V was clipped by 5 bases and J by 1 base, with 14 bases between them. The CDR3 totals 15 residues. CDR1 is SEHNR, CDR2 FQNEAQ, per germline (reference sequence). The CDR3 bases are TGTGCCAGCAGCGCAACAGGGTTGGGGAACACTGAAGCTTTCTTT. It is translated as CASSATGLGNTEAFF.

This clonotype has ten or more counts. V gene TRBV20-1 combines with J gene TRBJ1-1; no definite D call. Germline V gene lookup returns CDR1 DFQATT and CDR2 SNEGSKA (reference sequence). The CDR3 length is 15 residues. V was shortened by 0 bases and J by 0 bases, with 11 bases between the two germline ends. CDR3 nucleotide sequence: TGCAGTGCTAGAGATGCGCAGAATATGAACACTGAAGCTTTCTTT. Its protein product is CSARDAQNMNTEAFF.

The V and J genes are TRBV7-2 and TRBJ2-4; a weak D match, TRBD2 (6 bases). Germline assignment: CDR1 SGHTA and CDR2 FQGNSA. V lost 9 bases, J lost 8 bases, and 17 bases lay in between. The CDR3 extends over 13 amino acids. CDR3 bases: TGTGCCAGTGTCCCCCGCAGGGAGGACATTCAGTACTTC. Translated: CASVPRREDIQYF. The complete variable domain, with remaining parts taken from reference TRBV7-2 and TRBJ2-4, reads GAGVSQSPSNKVTEKGKDVELRCDPISGHTALYWYRQSLGQGLEFLIYFQGNSAPDKSGLPSDRFSAERTGGSVSTLTIQRTQQEDSAVYLCASVPRREDIQYFGAGTRLSVL.

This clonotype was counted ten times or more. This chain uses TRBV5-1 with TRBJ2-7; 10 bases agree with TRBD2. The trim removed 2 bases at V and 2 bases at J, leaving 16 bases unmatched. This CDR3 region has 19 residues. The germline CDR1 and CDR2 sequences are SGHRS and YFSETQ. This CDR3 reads CASSFLPLRTSGPTYEQYF. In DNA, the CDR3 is TGCGCCAGCAGCTTTCTTCCTCTCAGGACTAGCGGCCCCACCTACGAGCAGTACTTC.

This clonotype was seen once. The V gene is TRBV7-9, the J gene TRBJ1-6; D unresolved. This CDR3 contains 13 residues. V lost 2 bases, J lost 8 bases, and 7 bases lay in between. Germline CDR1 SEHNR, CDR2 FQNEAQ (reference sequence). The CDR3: CASSLRSDSPLHF. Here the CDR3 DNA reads TGTGCCAGCAGCTTAAGGTCCGATTCACCCCTCCACTTT.

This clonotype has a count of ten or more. CDR3 coding DNA: TGTGCCAGCAGCTTAAGACAGGGGGTTGACAATGAGCAGTTCTTC. This translates into CASSLRQGVDNEQFF. The rearrangement joins TRBV7-9 to TRBJ2-1; the match to TRBD1 covers 9 bases. Trimming at V came to 2 bases and at J to 5 bases, leaving 4 bases not matched to a gene. CDR1 is SEHNR, CDR2 FQNEAQ, per germline (reference sequence). The length of the CDR3 is 15 residues.

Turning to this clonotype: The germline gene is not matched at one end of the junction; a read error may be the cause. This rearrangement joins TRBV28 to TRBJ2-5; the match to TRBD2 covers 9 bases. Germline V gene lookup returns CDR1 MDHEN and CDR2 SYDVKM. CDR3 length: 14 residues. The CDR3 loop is CASSPIAGDETQHF. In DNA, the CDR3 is TGTGCCAGCAGTCCCATAGCGGGAGATGAGACCCAGCACTTC.

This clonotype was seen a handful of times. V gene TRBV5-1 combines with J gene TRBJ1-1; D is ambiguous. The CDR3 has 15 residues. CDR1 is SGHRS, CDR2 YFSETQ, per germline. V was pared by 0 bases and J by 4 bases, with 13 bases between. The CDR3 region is CASSLAESIGTEAFF. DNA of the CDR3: TGCGCCAGCAGCTTGGCGGAGTCGATTGGCACTGAAGCTTTCTTT.

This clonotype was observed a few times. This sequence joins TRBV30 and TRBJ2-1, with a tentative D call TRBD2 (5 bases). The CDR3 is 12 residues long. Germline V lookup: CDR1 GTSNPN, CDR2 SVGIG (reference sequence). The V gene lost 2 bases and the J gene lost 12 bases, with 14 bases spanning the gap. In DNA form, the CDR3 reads TGTGCCTGGAGTCCCGGGAACATCTGGCAGTTCTTC. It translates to CAWSPGNIWQFF.

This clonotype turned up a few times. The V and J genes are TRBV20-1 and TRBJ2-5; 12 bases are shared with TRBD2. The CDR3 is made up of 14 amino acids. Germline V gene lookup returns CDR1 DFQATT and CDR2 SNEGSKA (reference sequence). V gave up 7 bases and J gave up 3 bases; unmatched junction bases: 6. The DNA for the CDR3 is TGCAGTGTGACTAGCGGGAGCGGAAAAGAGACCCAGTACTTC. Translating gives CSVTSGSGKETQYF.